One T cell receptor (beta chain) is described in this entry. The sample originates from a study of blood T cell repertoires in COVID-19. Across the study: T cells, B-cell-depleted T cells, or PBMCs provided the cDNA or gDNA that served as material.

This CDR3 is built from 13 residues. Trimming shortened V by 6 bases and J by 2 bases, and 10 bases separated the two germline ends. Germline V gives CDR1 MNHEY, CDR2 SVGAGI. In the source study's methods: From reference gene primer amplification, estimates of nucleated cell counts were derived. Assay used: immunoSEQ multiplex PCR; TCRdb lists only in-frame clones, some missing. V and J calls and clone size are copied from that table; D and trimming were computed from the DNA. The sample contains around 230,000 clones, around 85% of which appear only once. The rearrangement links TRBV6-5 to TRBJ1-1; perhaps TRBD1 as D (6 bases). The material sequenced was peripheral blood. The receptor's source is an elderly woman with acute or convalescent COVID-19. The CDR3 bases are TGTGCCAGCAGACCGGGGGGCAACACTGAAGCTTTCTTT. Amino acids: CASRPGGNTEAFF.